Listed below are T cell receptor beta chains from one sample, sequenced in a study of blood T cell repertoires in COVID-19. TCRdb's copy holds only in-frame clones and misses some; the assay was immunoSEQ multiplex PCR. The sample consists of about 80,000 clones, roughly 79% of them appearing once. What was sequenced was peripheral blood. These TCRs come from a human donor in a cohort sampled during active COVID-19. CDR3s include the opening cysteine and the closing phenylalanine or tryptophan. The D gene is left open where the match is weak.

D,length,J,V,CDR3
TRBD1,14,TRBJ1-5,TRBV6-5,CASSLDRGNQPQHF
TRBD2,17,TRBJ2-3,TRBV2,CASSGLAGYGDPDTQYF
NA,12,TRBJ1-2,TRBV12-3/TRBV12-4,CASSLRGGGYTF
NA,12,TRBJ1-3,TRBV19,CASSTSGNTIYF
TRBD2,14,TRBJ2-3,TRBV29-1,CSAATSGSTDTQYF
TRBD1,15,TRBJ1-5,TRBV24-1,CATSESGTANQPQHF
TRBD2,15,TRBJ2-3,TRBV30,CAWSNLAELTDTQYF
NA,12,TRBJ2-3,TRBV2,CASSVVADTQYF
NA,16,TRBJ1-5,TRBV5-5,CASSLVGGDSNQPQHF
NA,15,TRBJ2-2,TRBV11-3,CASSDRTVNTGELFF
NA,12,TRBJ2-3,TRBV11-2,CASSSRDYTQYF
NA,12,TRBJ1-2,TRBV30,CAWSVSRGGYTF
NA,14,TRBJ1-2,TRBV10-3,CAISTGGAIYGYTF
NA,14,TRBJ1-5,TRBV5-5,CASSPSYSNQPQHF
TRBD1,14,TRBJ2-1,TRBV7-8,CASQSTTGFEGQFF
NA,14,TRBJ2-5,TRBV11-3,CASSLNRAQETQYF
NA,13,TRBJ2-3,TRBV24-1,CATSDLLSDTQYF
NA,12,TRBJ2-3,TRBV9,CASSGGARAVYF
TRBD2,15,TRBJ2-3,TRBV30,CAWTILAGETDTQYF
TRBD1,19,TRBJ1-5,TRBV7-8,CASSSDVGTVSSRDQPQHF
NA,17,TRBJ2-6,TRBV7-6,CASSLEGGNSGANVLTF
NA,13,TRBJ1-1,TRBV11-2,CASSLAGYTEAFF
TRBD1,13,TRBJ2-3,TRBV7-9,CASRRTGDYTQYF
NA,16,TRBJ1-2,TRBV15,CATNEGGPLMSYGYTF
TRBD2,18,TRBJ2-3,TRBV18,CASSENPASGSSTDTQYF
TRBD2,17,TRBJ2-1,TRBV10-3,CAISESGSGETYNEQFF
NA,15,TRBJ1-5,TRBV5-1,CASSLAGGIEQPQHF
NA,12,TRBJ2-1,TRBV5-4,CASKGEYNEQFF
NA,15,TRBJ2-1,TRBV14,CASSRPQGYYNEQFF
TRBD2,16,TRBJ2-2,TRBV7-2,CASSLWLAGGAVELFF
TRBD2,19,TRBJ2-2,TRBV5-4,CASSLGGGSRGGTTGELFF
NA,16,TRBJ1-1,TRBV19,CASSTVGAARNTEAFF
TRBD1,17,TRBJ2-2,TRBV25-1,CASSGGQGGSYTGELFF
NA,13,TRBJ1-1,TRBV4-1,CASSQAARSAAFF
NA,15,TRBJ2-3,TRBV7-2,CASRQGGALIDTQYF
TRBD1,13,TRBJ1-1,TRBV12-5,CASRTGGGTEAFF
TRBD1,13,TRBJ1-1,TRBV6-2/TRBV6-3,CASSNRGYTEAFF
TRBD1,15,TRBJ2-5,TRBV15,CATSREGTGRETQYF
TRBD1,17,TRBJ1-1,TRBV11-3,CASSLDGVRTGNTEAFF
NA,13,TRBJ2-5,TRBV6-5,CATRAGQQETQYF
TRBD1,12,TRBJ1-1,TRBV14,CASSQTGWGAFF
NA,15,TRBJ1-3,TRBV6-6,CASSYGQSSGNTIYF
NA,13,TRBJ2-7,TRBV7-9,CASSLAEVSVQYF
TRBD2,15,TRBJ2-1,TRBV10-3,CAISDLAGGNNEQFF
NA,18,TRBJ1-1,TRBV7-2,CASSLGPPDWSMNTEAFF
TRBD1,13,TRBJ2-3,TRBV19,CASSPTGGGTQYF
TRBD2,16,TRBJ2-5,TRBV5-4,CASSLEGLAGRETQYF
NA,14,TRBJ2-5,TRBV7-2,CASSIRGQQETQYF
TRBD2,14,TRBJ2-5,TRBV27,CASSSRTSEETQYF